These 3 T cell receptor beta chains came from one sample sequenced in a study of blood T cells in healthy people across ages. PCR was performed a second time for roughly 6 to 12 cycles using a sample-barcoded 5' primer and a J-beta primer mix. Each CDR3 protein gets one entry after TCRdb re-called the 5' RACE reads with MiXCR. The sample lists about 1.6 million distinct CDR3 sequences; 34% were seen once. Sequenced: blood. These receptors originate from a woman aged 25 to 39 in good health.

This chain joins TRBV20-1 and TRBJ2-7; TRBD1 might be the D (6 bases). V was trimmed by 1 base and J by 5 bases, leaving 9 bases between them. This CDR3 comprises 12 residues. Germline CDR1 and CDR2: DFQATT and SNEGSKA (reference sequence). This CDR3 is CSARGGPDEQYF. CDR3 nucleotide sequence: TGCAGTGCTAGAGGGGGGCCCGACGAGCAGTACTTC.

V is TRBV20-1 and J is TRBJ1-2, with D unresolved. Germline CDR1 DFQATT, CDR2 SNEGSKA (reference sequence). This CDR3 is 12 amino acids long. Trimming took off 0 bases at V and 10 bases at J, with 12 bases between the two ends. The DNA for the CDR3 is TGCAGTGCTAGAGATAGTAGGGATCCCTACACCTTC. Protein product: CSARDSRDPYTF.

This clonotype was detected ten times or more. The chain combines TRBV28 with TRBJ2-7; a weak D match, TRBD1 (6 bases). CDR1 and CDR2 (germline): MDHEN, SYDVKM. Trimming removed 6 bases at V and 2 bases at J, with 14 bases between. This CDR3 is 14 amino acids long. CDR3 sequence (DNA): TGTGCCAGCAGCTCCGGGACACCTACCTACGAGCAGTACTTC. It yields the protein CASSSGTPTYEQYF. The whole variable domain, remainder taken from reference TRBV28 and TRBJ2-7, is DVKVTQSSRYLVKRTGEKVFLECVQDMDHENMFWYRQDPGLGLRLIYFSYDVKMKEKGDIPEGYSVSREKKERFSLILESASTNQTSMYLCASSSGTPTYEQYFGPGTRLTVT.